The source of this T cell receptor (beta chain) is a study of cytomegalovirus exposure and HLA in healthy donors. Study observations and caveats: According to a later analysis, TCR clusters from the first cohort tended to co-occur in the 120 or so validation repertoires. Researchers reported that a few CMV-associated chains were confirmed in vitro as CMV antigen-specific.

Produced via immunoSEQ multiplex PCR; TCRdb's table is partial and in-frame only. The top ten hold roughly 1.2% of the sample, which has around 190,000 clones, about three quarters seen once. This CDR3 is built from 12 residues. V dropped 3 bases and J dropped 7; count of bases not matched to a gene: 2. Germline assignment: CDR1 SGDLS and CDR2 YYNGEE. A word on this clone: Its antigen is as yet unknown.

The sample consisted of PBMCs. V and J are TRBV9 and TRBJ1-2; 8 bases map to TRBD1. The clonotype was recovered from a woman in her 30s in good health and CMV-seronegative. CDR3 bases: TGTGCCAGCAGCGCGACAGGGGTTGGCTACACCTTC. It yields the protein CASSATGVGYTF. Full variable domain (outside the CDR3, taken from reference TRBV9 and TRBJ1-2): DSGVTQTPKHLITATGQRVTLRCSPRSGDLSVYWYQQSLDQGLQFLIQYYNGEERAKGNILERFSAQQFPDLHSELNLSSLELGDSALYFCASSATGVGYTFGSGTRLTVV.